This T cell receptor (beta chain) originates from a study of shared clonotypes between healthy human individuals. Study outcomes and limitations: Limited genetic and exposure-history diversity came from having few donors.

The CDR3 contains 15 residues. V lost 5 bases to trimming and J lost 5 bases; unmatched junction nucleotides: 12. Germline CDR1 SGHNT, CDR2 YYREEE (reference sequence). This clone was recorded at least ten times. Its cognate antigen is unknown. Different DNA sequences within this sample yield the same CDR3. TCRdb keeps only in-frame clones here, not all; method: immunoSEQ multiplex PCR. The table shows about 670,000 clones, with 55% to 75% occurring only once. The chain carries TRBV5-4 and TRBJ2-5; 7 positions match TRBD2. The sequence was collected from a woman under 40 in good health. The sample comprised memory CD4+ T cells sorted from blood. Documented subset: CD45RA-negative fraction. CDR3 sequence reads: CASSFGGGPGETQYF. As DNA, the CDR3 is TGTGCCAGCAGTTTCGGGGGAGGGCCGGGGGAGACCCAGTACTTC.